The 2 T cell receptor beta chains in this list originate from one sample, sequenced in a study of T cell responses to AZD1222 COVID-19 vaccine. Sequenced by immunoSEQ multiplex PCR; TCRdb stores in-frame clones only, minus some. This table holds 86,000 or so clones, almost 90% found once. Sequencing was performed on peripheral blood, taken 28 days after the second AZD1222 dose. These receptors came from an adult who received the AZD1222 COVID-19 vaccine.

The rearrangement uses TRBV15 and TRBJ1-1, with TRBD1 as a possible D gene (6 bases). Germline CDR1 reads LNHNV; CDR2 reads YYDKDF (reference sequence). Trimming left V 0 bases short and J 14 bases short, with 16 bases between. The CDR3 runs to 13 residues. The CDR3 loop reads CATSRDQGKSPFF. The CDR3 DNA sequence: TGTGCCACCAGCAGAGATCAGGGGAAATCCCCATTCTTT.

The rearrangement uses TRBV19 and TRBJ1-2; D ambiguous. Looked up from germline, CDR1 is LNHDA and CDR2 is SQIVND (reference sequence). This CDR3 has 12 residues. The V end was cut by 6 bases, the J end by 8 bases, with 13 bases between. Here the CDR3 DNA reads TGTGCCAGTAGGAACCACGGGGAAGGCTACACCTTC. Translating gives CASRNHGEGYTF. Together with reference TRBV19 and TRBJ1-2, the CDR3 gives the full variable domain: DGGITQSPKYLFRKEGQNVTLSCEQNLNHDAMYWYRQDPGQGLRLIYYSQIVNDFQKGDIAEGYSVSREKKESFPLTVTSAQKNPTAFYLCASRNHGEGYTFGSGTRLTVV.